A single sample is the source of the 27 T cell receptor beta chains below, sequenced in a study of blood T cell repertoires in COVID-19. The data were produced by immunoSEQ multiplex PCR, yet TCRdb's version contains in-frame clones alone and is incomplete. Here the sample spans about 250,000 clones, 89% being singletons. The sequencing input was peripheral blood. Receptors were obtained from a woman aged 40 to 50 who had recovered from COVID-19.

The gene calls are TRBV7-3 and TRBJ2-2; TRBD2 matches at 10 bases. With V trimmed by 5 bases and J by 4 bases, 7 bases remained unmatched. This CDR3 has 16 residues. Germline CDR1 and CDR2: SGHTA and FQGTGA. Here the CDR3 reads CASSPSTSGITGELFF. The CDR3 DNA is TGTGCCAGCAGCCCTTCTACTAGCGGGATCACCGGGGAGCTGTTTTTT.

The chain links TRBV28 to TRBJ1-3; a weak D match, TRBD1 (5 bases). Trimming shortened V by 1 base and J by 0 bases, and 10 bases separated the two germline ends. The CDR3 extends over 16 amino acids. CDR1 and CDR2 (germline): MDHEN, SYDVKM. CDR3 region: CASSLSGDNSGNTIYF. CDR3 coding DNA: TGTGCCAGCAGTTTATCGGGGGATAACTCTGGAAACACCATATATTTT. The whole variable domain, filled in from reference TRBV28 and TRBJ1-3, reads DVKVTQSSRYLVKRTGEKVFLECVQDMDHENMFWYRQDPGLGLRLIYFSYDVKMKEKGDIPEGYSVSREKKERFSLILESASTNQTSMYLCASSLSGDNSGNTIYFGEGSWLTVV.

The chain couples TRBV15 to TRBJ2-1; D unresolved. Looked up from germline, CDR1 is LNHNV and CDR2 is YYDKDF (reference sequence). The CDR3 runs to 17 residues. V gave up 6 bases and J gave up 0 bases, with 18 bases separating them. The CDR3 DNA reads TGTGCCACCAGTCTGGAGTTCGCTGTGAGCTCCTACAATGAGCAGTTCTTC. This codes for CATSLEFAVSSYNEQFF.

In this sample, this clone turned up a few times. This rearrangement joins TRBV5-4 to TRBJ2-7, with a possible D match to TRBD2 (6 bases). Germline lookup yields CDR1 SGHNT and CDR2 YYREEE (reference sequence). The CDR3 sequence is 13 residues long. The V and J ends lost 4 bases and 2 bases respectively, with 10 bases between them. The CDR3 loop is CASSKGGAYEQYF. The CDR3 DNA follows: TGTGCCAGCAGCAAGGGAGGAGCCTACGAGCAGTACTTC.

CDR3: CASSGTGPNFGGQYF. The CDR3 nucleotides read TGTGCCAGCAGCGGGACAGGACCTAACTTTGGTGGGCAGTATTTT. The chain links TRBV2 to TRBJ2-3; TRBD1 matches at 8 bases. The CDR3 sequence is 15 residues long. Germline CDR1 reads SNHLY; CDR2 reads FYNNEI. J gave up 11 bases and V 6 bases, and 16 bases lay outside the gene matches.

The chain joins TRBV18 to TRBJ2-7; 11 bases agree with TRBD2. V lost 2 bases, J lost 0 bases, and 6 bases stayed unmatched. The CDR3 consists of 17 residues. Per germline, CDR1 KGHSH and CDR2 LQKENI. This CDR3 is CASSPRIAGGPSYEQYF. The CDR3 nucleotides are TGTGCCAGCTCACCAAGAATAGCGGGAGGGCCCTCCTACGAGCAGTACTTC. Filled out from reference TRBV18 and TRBJ2-7, the complete variable domain reads NAGVMQNPRHLVRRRGQEARLRCSPMKGHSHVYWYRQLPEEGLKFMVYLQKENIIDESGMPKERFSAEFPKEGPSILRIQQVVRGDSAAYFCASSPRIAGGPSYEQYFGPGTRLTVT.

As concerns this clone: Additional DNA sequences in this sample encode the identical CDR3. The chain recombines TRBV29-1 with TRBJ2-7; TRBD1 might be the D (5 bases). Germline CDR1 is SQVTM and CDR2 is ANQGSEA. V lost 1 base, J lost 3 bases, and 10 bases lay in between. This CDR3 contains 13 residues. CDR3 DNA sequence: TGCAGCGTTGAAGGGGGCGGAAGCTACGAGCAGTACTTC. Its translation: CSVEGGGSYEQYF.

The chain joins TRBV3-1 (or the pseudogene TRBV3-2) to TRBJ2-5; 7 positions agree with TRBD1. Germline V CDR1 and CDR2: LGHDT, YNNKEL (reference sequence). CDR3 length: 15 amino acids. V gave up 3 bases and J gave up 6 bases; unmatched junction bases: 10. CDR3 amino acids: CASSHTGTVGQTQYF. In DNA form, the CDR3 reads TGTGCCAGCAGCCATACCGGGACAGTCGGTCAGACCCAGTACTTC.

The gene calls are TRBV5-6 and TRBJ2-1, with TRBD2 matching over 7 bases. Losses at the gene ends were 3 bases for V and 2 bases for J; bases not matched to a gene: 5. This CDR3 is built from 15 residues. Germline V gene lookup returns CDR1 SGHDT and CDR2 YYEEEE. As DNA, the CDR3 is TGTGCCAGCAGCTACAGCGGGAAGACCTACAATGAGCAGTTCTTC. It translates to CASSYSGKTYNEQFF. Full variable domain (outside the CDR3, taken from reference TRBV5-6 and TRBJ2-1): DAGVTQSPTHLIKTRGQQVTLRCSPKSGHDTVSWYQQALGQGPQFIFQYYEEEERQRGNFPDRFSGHQFPNYSSELNVNALLLGDSALYLCASSYSGKTYNEQFFGPGTRLTVL.

The chain couples TRBV6-5 to TRBJ1-2, with a possible D match to TRBD1 (5 bases). The germline V and J ends were trimmed by 2 bases and 2 bases, with 9 bases remaining between them. Germline V gene data show CDR1 as MNHEY and CDR2 as SVGAGI. The CDR3 totals 14 residues. For the CDR3, the DNA is TGTGCCAGCAGTTACGAACAGGACAACTATGGCTACACCTTC. Protein: CASSYEQDNYGYTF.

V and J are TRBV11-2 and TRBJ2-1; 11 positions agree with TRBD2. CDR3 length: 16 amino acids. CDR1 is SGHAT and CDR2 is FQNNGV in the germline V gene. The junction had 9 bases not matched to a gene; V was cut back by 6 bases and J by 5 bases. Here the CDR3 reads CASRRPGTSGHNEQFF. Here the CDR3 DNA reads TGTGCCAGCAGAAGACCCGGGACTAGCGGCCACAATGAGCAGTTCTTC.

This clone has more than one count but fewer than ten. The chain has TRBV28 and TRBJ2-2, with TRBD2 matching 14 bases. The CDR3 has 18 residues. CDR1 is MDHEN, CDR2 SYDVKM, per germline. V was clipped by 5 bases and J by 7 bases; unmatched bases: 12. CDR3: CASSLLGLAGGTHGELFF. The CDR3 DNA is TGTGCCAGCAGTCTACTCGGACTAGCGGGAGGAACACACGGGGAGCTGTTTTTT.

This clone came up once. This chain connects TRBV19 to TRBJ2-7, with 7 bases fitting TRBD1. CDR1 is LNHDA and CDR2 is SQIVND in the germline V gene (reference sequence). The CDR3 covers 15 residues. Trimming at V came to 3 bases and at J to 0 bases, leaving 5 bases not matched to a gene. CDR3: CASSIAAGGSYEQYF. CDR3 DNA sequence: TGTGCCAGTAGTATTGCGGCAGGGGGCTCCTACGAGCAGTACTTC. Using reference TRBV19 and TRBJ2-7 for the parts outside the CDR3, the full variable domain is DGGITQSPKYLFRKEGQNVTLSCEQNLNHDAMYWYRQDPGQGLRLIYYSQIVNDFQKGDIAEGYSVSREKKESFPLTVTSAQKNPTAFYLCASSIAAGGSYEQYFGPGTRLTVT.

CDR3 coding DNA: TGTGCCAGCAGTTTACAATTAGGGGATCAGCCCCAGCATTTT. Its protein is CASSLQLGDQPQHF. The chain has TRBV28 and TRBJ1-5; a weak D match, TRBD1 (5 bases). Per the germline V gene, CDR1 is MDHEN and CDR2 is SYDVKM. V lost 2 bases, J lost 5 bases, and 10 bases lay in between. The CDR3 runs 14 residues.

J is TRBJ2-7 and V is TRBV3-1 (or the pseudogene TRBV3-2), with 7 nucleotides matching TRBD2. Unmatched junction bases numbered 6, after V lost 2 bases and J lost 5 bases. CDR1 LGHDT and CDR2 YNNKEL come from the germline V gene (reference sequence). CDR3 length equals 14 residues. The CDR3 loop is CASSQNGRRDEQYF. The CDR3 bases are TGTGCCAGCAGCCAAAACGGGAGGCGCGACGAGCAGTACTTC.

A single count supports this clone. This chain uses TRBV7-2 with TRBJ2-3, with 7 bases that match TRBD2. V shed 5 bases, J shed 0 bases, and the junction held 11 bases outside the gene matches. This CDR3 has 17 residues. The germline V gene encodes CDR1 SGHTA and CDR2 FQGNSA. CDR3 protein: CASSKLTSEPSTDTQYF. In DNA form, the CDR3 reads TGTGCCAGCAGCAAGTTAACTAGCGAACCTAGCACAGATACGCAGTATTTT. Full variable domain (missing parts from reference TRBV7-2 and TRBJ2-3): GAGVSQSPSNKVTEKGKDVELRCDPISGHTALYWYRQSLGQGLEFLIYFQGNSAPDKSGLPSDRFSAERTGGSVSTLTIQRTQQEDSAVYLCASSKLTSEPSTDTQYFGPGTRLTVL.

This clone was seen a few times. The chain uses TRBV4-2 and TRBJ2-3, with D possibly matching TRBD2 (5 bases). From germline, CDR1 is LGHNA and CDR2 YNFKEQ. Trimming left V 1 base short and J 4 bases short, with 18 bases between. The CDR3 is 17 amino acids. The CDR3 DNA reads TGTGCCAGCAGCCAAGCGATGGACCCCCGCGGGCCAGATACGCAGTATTTT. Encoded protein: CASSQAMDPRGPDTQYF.

The chain has TRBV4-1 and TRBJ2-7, with TRBD2 matching over 16 bases. Germline assignment: CDR1 MGHRA and CDR2 YSYEKL. The CDR3 runs to 20 residues. V lost 0 bases, J lost 3 bases, and 11 bases stayed unmatched. The DNA of the CDR3 is TGCGCCAGCAGCCAAGATATAGCCAGGGGACTAGCGGGGGGGTACTACGAGCAGTACTTC. Its translation is CASSQDIARGLAGGYYEQYF.

CDR3 protein: CASSAVGLAGAETQYF. The CDR3 nucleotides read TGTGCCAGCAGTGCCGTGGGACTAGCGGGAGCCGAGACCCAGTACTTC. The chain couples TRBV25-1 to TRBJ2-5, with 14 bases matching TRBD2. V was clipped by 4 bases and J by 5 bases; unmatched bases: 6. This CDR3 contains 16 residues. Germline values: CDR1 MGHDK, CDR2 SYGVNS.

This chain links TRBV28 with TRBJ2-4; possible D gene TRBD1, 5 bases. Trimming removed 10 bases from V and 6 bases from J, with 16 bases in between. Germline V gene data show CDR1 as MDHEN and CDR2 as SYDVKM. This CDR3 comprises 13 residues. The CDR3 DNA follows: TGTGCCACCTCCCCTGGGGCGGTAAACATTCAGTACTTC. Amino acids: CATSPGAVNIQYF.

The chain uses TRBV9 and TRBJ2-5, with a weak D call TRBD1 (6 bases). CDR1 SGDLS and CDR2 YYNGEE come from the germline V gene. V lost 4 bases and J lost 4, with 17 bases in between. The CDR3 has 15 amino acids. Here the CDR3 DNA reads TGTGCCAGCAGCAATAGAAGCGGCAGGGGAGAGACCCAGTACTTC. Translation: CASSNRSGRGETQYF.

The chain has TRBV6-6 and TRBJ2-3; D gene uncertain. In germline, CDR1 is MNHNY, CDR2 SVGAGI (reference sequence). V lost 6 bases and J 2 bases, leaving 6 bases between the germline ends. This CDR3 region has 12 residues. In DNA, the CDR3 is TGTGCCAGCAGCTTTTCCACAGATACGCAGTATTTT. Translated: CASSFSTDTQYF.

The rearrangement links TRBV28 to TRBJ1-5; 9 bases align to TRBD1. Trimming at V came to 6 bases and at J to 6 bases, leaving 9 bases not matched to a gene. The CDR3 loop spans 15 amino acids. Looked up from germline, CDR1 is MDHEN and CDR2 is SYDVKM. CDR3 in DNA: TGTGCCAGCAGACATGCCGGGACAGGGCTTCAGCCCCAGCATTTT. Its translation is CASRHAGTGLQPQHF.

The rearrangement joins TRBV6-5 to TRBJ2-7, with 9 bases that match TRBD1. CDR1 MNHEY and CDR2 SVGAGI come from the germline V gene. CDR3 length: 15 residues. J gave up 4 bases and V 6 bases, and 10 bases lay outside the gene matches. The CDR3 loop reads CASRAGTGIKYEQYF. The DNA for the CDR3 is TGTGCCAGCAGAGCCGGGACAGGGATAAAGTACGAGCAGTACTTC.

V is TRBV11-2 and J is TRBJ2-2, with D maybe TRBD2 (7 bases). CDR1 and CDR2 from the germline V gene are SGHAT and FQNNGV. V lost 3 bases, J lost 4 bases, and 15 bases lay in between. There are 16 residues in the CDR3. The CDR3 loop reads CASSFYGGASTGELFF. In DNA, the CDR3 is TGTGCCAGCAGCTTTTATGGGGGGGCGTCCACCGGGGAGCTGTTTTTT. The variable domain in full, completed from reference TRBV11-2 and TRBJ2-2, reads EAGVAQSPRYKIIEKRQSVAFWCNPISGHATLYWYQQILGQGPKLLIQFQNNGVVDDSQLPKDRFSAERLKGVDSTLKIQPAKLEDSAVYLCASSFYGGASTGELFFGEGSRLTVL.

This chain connects TRBV10-1 to TRBJ2-1; 7 positions agree with TRBD2. Germline CDR1 WNHNN, CDR2 SYGVQD (reference sequence). With 11 bases clipped from V and 7 bases from J, the junction kept 11 bases outside the gene matches. The CDR3 has 13 amino acids. CDR3 DNA sequence: TGCGCCCCCGCCCCCAGCGGGATTAATGAGCAGTTCTTC. Amino acid sequence: CAPAPSGINEQFF.

The CDR3 reads CASSLALAVATYEQYF. The CDR3 coding sequence is TGTGCCAGCAGCTTAGCCCTAGCGGTTGCTACCTACGAGCAGTACTTC. The rearrangement uses TRBV11-2 and TRBJ2-7; TRBD2 matches 7 bases. The CDR3 extends over 16 amino acids. V lost 1 base to trimming and J lost 2 bases; unmatched junction nucleotides: 8. Germline V gene data show CDR1 as SGHAT and CDR2 as FQNNGV.